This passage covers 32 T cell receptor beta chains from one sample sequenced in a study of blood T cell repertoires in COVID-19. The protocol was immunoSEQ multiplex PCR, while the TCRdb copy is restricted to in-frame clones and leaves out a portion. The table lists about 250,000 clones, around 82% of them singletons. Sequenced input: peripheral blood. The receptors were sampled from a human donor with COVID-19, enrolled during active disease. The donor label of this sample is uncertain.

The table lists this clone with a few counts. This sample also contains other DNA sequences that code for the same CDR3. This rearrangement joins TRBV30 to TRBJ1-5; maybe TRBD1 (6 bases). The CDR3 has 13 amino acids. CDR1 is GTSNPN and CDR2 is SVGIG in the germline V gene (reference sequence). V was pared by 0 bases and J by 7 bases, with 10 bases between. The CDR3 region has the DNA TGTGCCTGGAGTGTACAGGGAGGGCAGCCCCAGCATTTT. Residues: CAWSVQGGQPQHF.

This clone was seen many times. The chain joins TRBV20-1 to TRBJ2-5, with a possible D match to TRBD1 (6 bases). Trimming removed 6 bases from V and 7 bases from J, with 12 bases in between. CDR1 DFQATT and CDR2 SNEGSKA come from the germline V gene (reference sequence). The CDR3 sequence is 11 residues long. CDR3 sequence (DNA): TGCAGTGCGGGCCCACAGGGGACCCAGTACTTC. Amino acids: CSAGPQGTQYF.

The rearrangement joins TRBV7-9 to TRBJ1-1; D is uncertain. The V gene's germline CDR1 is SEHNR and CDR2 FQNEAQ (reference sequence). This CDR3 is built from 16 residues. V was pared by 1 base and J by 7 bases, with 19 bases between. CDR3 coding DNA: TGTGCCAGCAGCTTAGAAAGGAGCTCTGGGAGCATTGAAGCTTTCTTT. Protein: CASSLERSSGSIEAFF.

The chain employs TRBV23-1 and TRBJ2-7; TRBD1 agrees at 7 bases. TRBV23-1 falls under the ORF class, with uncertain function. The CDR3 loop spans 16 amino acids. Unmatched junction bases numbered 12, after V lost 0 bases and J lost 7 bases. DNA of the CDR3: TGCGCCAGCAGTCAATCGAGAACAGGGGTGAATGATGAGCAGTACTTC. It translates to CASSQSRTGVNDEQYF.

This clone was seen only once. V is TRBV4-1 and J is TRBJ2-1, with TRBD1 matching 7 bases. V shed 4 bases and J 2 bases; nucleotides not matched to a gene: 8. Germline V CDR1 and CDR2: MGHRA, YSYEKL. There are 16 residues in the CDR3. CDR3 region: CASSRIDRAPYNEQFF. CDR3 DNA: TGCGCCAGCAGCCGCATCGACAGGGCACCCTACAATGAGCAGTTCTTC.

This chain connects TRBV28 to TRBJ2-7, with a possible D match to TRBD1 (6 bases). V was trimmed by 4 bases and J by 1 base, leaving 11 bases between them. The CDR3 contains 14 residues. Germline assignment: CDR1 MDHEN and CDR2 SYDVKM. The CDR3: CASSSPGQSYEQYF. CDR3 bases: TGTGCCAGCAGTTCTCCCGGACAGTCCTACGAGCAGTACTTC.

As DNA, the CDR3 is TGTGCCAGCAGCCCCCCGGGGGTAGCGGGACCCCTCCCTGAGCAGTTCTTC. Protein sequence: CASSPPGVAGPLPEQFF. The V gene is TRBV7-9, the J gene TRBJ2-1, with 8 bases that match TRBD2. V was clipped by 5 bases and J by 9 bases; unmatched bases: 18. This CDR3 region has 17 residues. Germline V gene sequence: CDR1 SEHNR, CDR2 FQNEAQ (reference sequence).

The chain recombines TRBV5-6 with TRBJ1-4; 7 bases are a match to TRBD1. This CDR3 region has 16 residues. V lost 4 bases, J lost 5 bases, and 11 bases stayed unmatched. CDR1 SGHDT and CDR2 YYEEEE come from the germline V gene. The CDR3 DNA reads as TGTGCCAGCAGCCCCAGGGGACAGCCGGGGAATGAAAAACTGTTTTTT. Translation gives CASSPRGQPGNEKLFF.

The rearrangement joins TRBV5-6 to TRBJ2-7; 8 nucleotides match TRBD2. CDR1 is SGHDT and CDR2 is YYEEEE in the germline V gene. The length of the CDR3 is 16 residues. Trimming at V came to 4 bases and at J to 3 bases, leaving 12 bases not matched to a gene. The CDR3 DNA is TGTGCCAGCAGCACCTTGGGGAGCGGGGGCATCTACGAGCAGTACTTC. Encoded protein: CASSTLGSGGIYEQYF.

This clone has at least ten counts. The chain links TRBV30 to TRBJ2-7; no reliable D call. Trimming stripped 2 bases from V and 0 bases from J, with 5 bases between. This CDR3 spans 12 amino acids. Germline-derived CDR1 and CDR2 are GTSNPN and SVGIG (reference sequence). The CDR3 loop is CAWSRGSYEQYF. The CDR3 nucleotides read TGTGCCTGGAGTAGAGGCTCCTACGAGCAGTACTTC.

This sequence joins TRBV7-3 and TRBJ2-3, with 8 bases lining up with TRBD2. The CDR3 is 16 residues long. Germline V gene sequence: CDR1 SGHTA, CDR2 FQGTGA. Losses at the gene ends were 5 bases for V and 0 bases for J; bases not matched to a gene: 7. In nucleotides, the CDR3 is TGTGCCAGCAGCCTGCGGGTAGCGGGGAGCACAGATACGCAGTATTTT. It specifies CASSLRVAGSTDTQYF.

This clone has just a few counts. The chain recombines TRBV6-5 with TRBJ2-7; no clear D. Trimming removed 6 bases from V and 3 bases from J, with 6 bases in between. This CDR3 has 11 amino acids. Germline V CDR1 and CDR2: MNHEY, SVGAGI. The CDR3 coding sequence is TGTGCCAGCAGCCGAGACTACGAGCAGTACTTC. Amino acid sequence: CASSRDYEQYF.

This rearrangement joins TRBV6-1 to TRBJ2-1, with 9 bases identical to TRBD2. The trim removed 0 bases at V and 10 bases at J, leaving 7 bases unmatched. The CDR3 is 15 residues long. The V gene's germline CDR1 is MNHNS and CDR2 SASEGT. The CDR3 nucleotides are TGTGCCAGCAGTGAAGCTCCGGGACTAGCAGGCGAGCAGTTCTTC. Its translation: CASSEAPGLAGEQFF.

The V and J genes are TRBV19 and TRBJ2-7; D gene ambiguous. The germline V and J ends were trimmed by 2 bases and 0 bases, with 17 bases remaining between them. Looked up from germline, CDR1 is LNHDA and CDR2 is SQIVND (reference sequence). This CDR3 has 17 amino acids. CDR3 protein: CASSINELGSSSYEQYF. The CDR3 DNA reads TGTGCCAGTAGTATAAATGAGCTAGGCTCCAGCTCCTACGAGCAGTACTTC.

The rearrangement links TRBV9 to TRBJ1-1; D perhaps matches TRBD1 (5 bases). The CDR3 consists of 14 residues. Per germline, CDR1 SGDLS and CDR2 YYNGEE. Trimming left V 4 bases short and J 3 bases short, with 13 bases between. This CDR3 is CASSKEEGYTEAFF. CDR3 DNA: TGTGCCAGCAGCAAAGAGGAGGGGTACACTGAAGCTTTCTTT.

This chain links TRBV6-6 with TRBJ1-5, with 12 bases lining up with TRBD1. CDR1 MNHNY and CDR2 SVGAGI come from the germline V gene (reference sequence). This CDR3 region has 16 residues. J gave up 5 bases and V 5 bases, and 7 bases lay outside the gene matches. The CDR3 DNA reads TGTGCCAGCAGTCTTCGGGACAGGGGGCGAGATCAGCCCCAGCATTTT. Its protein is CASSLRDRGRDQPQHF.

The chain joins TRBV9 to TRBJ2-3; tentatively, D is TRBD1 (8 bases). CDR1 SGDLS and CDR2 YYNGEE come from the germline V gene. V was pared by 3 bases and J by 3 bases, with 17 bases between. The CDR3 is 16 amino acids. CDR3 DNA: TGTGCCAGCAGCGCCCGACAGGGGAGGGGAACAGATACGCAGTATTTT. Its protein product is CASSARQGRGTDTQYF.

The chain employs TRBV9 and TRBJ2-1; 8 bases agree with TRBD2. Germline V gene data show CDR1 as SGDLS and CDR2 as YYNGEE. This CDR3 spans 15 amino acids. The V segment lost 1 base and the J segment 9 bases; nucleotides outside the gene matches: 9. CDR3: CASSVRLAGGGEQFF. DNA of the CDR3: TGTGCCAGCAGCGTAAGGCTAGCGGGCGGGGGTGAGCAGTTCTTC.

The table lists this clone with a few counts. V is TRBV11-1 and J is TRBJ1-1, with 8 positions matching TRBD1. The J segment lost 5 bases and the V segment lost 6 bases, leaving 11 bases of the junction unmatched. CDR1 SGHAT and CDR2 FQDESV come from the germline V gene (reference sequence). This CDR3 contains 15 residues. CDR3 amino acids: CASRAGQGRYTEAFF. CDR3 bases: TGTGCCAGCAGAGCCGGACAGGGAAGATATACTGAAGCTTTCTTT.

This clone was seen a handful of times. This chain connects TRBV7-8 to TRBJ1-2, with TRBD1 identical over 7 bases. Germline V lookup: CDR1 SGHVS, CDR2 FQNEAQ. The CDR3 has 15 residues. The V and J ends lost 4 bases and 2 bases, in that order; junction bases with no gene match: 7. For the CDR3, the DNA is TGTGCCAGCAGCTCCGCCTCGACAGGGAACTATGGCTACACCTTC. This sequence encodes CASSSASTGNYGYTF.

CDR3 sequence (DNA): TGTGCCAGCAGTTTAGGTGCGGCAGGGGGATTTCTCTATGGCTACACCTTC. Amino acids: CASSLGAAGGFLYGYTF. The chain joins TRBV28 to TRBJ1-2; 7 bases map to TRBD1. The CDR3 covers 17 residues. Germline CDR1 reads MDHEN; CDR2 reads SYDVKM. The V segment lost 2 bases and the J segment 4 bases; nucleotides outside the gene matches: 13.

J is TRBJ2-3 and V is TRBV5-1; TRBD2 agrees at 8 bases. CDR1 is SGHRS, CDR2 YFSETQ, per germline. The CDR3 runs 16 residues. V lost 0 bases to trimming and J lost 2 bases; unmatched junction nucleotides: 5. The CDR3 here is CASSLVLAETTDTQYF. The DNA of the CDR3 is TGCGCCAGCAGCTTGGTACTAGCGGAGACCACAGATACGCAGTATTTT.

The CDR3 nucleotides are TGCGCCAGCAGCTCGGACAGGGGCAATTCACCCCTCCACTTT. Amino acid sequence: CASSSDRGNSPLHF. The rearrangement uses TRBV5-1 and TRBJ1-6, with 9 bases identical to TRBD1. Per the germline V gene, CDR1 is SGHRS and CDR2 is YFSETQ. The trim removed 3 bases at V and 7 bases at J, leaving 2 bases unmatched. There are 14 residues in the CDR3.

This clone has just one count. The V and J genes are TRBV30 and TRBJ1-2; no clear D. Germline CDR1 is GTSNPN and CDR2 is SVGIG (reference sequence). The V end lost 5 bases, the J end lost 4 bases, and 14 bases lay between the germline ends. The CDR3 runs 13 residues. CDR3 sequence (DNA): TGTGCCTGGGGAGGCCTCGTCGGCTATGGCTACACCTTC. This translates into CAWGGLVGYGYTF.

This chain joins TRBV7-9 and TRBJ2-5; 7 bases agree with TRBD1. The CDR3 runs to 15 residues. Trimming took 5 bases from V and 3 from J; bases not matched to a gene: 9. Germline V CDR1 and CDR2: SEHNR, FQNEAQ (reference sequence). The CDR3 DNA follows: TGTGCCAGCAGCCGCCGAGACAGGGCCGAAGAGACCCAGTACTTC. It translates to CASSRRDRAEETQYF.

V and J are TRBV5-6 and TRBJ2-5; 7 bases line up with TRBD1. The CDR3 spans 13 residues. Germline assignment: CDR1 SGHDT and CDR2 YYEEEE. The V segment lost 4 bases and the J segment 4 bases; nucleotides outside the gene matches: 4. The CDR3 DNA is TGTGCCAGCAGCATGACAGGGATAGAGACCCAGTACTTC. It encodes CASSMTGIETQYF. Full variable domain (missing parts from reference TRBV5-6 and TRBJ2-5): DAGVTQSPTHLIKTRGQQVTLRCSPKSGHDTVSWYQQALGQGPQFIFQYYEEEERQRGNFPDRFSGHQFPNYSSELNVNALLLGDSALYLCASSMTGIETQYFGPGTRLLVL.

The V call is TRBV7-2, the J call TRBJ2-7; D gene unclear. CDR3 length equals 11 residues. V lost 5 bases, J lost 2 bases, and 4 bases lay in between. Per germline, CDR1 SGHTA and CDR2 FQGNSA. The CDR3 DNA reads TGTGCCAGCAGCGCGACCTACGAGCAGTACTTC. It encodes CASSATYEQYF.

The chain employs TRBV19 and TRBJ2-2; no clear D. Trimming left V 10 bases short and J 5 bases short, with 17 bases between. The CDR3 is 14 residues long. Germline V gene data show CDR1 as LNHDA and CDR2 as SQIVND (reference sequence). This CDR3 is CATLSAVRTGELFF. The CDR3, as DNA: TGTGCCACCTTATCGGCGGTAAGGACCGGGGAGCTGTTTTTT.

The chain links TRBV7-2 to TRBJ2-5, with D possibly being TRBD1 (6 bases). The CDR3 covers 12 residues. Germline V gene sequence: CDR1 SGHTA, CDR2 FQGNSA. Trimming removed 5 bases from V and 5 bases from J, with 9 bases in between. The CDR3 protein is CASSPGVETQYF. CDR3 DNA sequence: TGTGCCAGCAGCCCAGGGGTGGAGACCCAGTACTTC.

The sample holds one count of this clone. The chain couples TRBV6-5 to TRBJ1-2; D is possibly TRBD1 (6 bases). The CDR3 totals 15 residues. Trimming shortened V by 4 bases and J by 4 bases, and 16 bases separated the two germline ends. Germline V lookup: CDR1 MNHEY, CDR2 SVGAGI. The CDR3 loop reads CASSFHGTPLYGYTF. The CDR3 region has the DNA TGTGCCAGCAGTTTCCACGGGACACCACTCTATGGCTACACCTTC.

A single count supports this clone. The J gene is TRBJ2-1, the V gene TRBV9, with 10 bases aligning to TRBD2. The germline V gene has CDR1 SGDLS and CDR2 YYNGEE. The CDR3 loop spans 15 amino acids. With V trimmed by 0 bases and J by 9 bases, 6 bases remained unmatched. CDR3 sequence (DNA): TGTGCCAGCAGCGTAGGGACTAGCGGTGGGGTTGAGCAGTTCTTC. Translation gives CASSVGTSGGVEQFF.

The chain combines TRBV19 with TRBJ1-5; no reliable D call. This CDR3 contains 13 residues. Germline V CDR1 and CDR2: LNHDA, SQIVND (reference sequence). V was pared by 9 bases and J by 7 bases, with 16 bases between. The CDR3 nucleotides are TGTGCCAGCTCCAGCCGGGTGCAGCAGCCCCAGCATTTT. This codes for CASSSRVQQPQHF.